This TCR beta chain was captured by sequencing in a study of cytomegalovirus exposure and HLA in healthy donors. Whole-study context: Of all 400 or so donors who were genotyped, 80% to 85% belonged to the Caucasian-associated ancestry cluster.

PCR employed 60 Vbeta and 13 Jbeta primers. Measured with immunoSEQ multiplex PCR; TCRdb has only the in-frame clones, and not every one. The profile covers about 130,000 clones, with around 78% appearing a single time and about 1.8% taken by the ten largest. This CDR3 has 14 amino acids. Germline V gene data show CDR1 as SGHVS and CDR2 as FQNEAQ. Trimming cost V 2 bases and J 0 bases, with 8 bases left between them. About this clone: Its antigen remains unidentified.

Study-level findings and limits: As confirmed in vitro, a few CMV-associated chains were specific for CMV antigens.

The chain joins TRBV7-8 to TRBJ2-7, with a weak D call TRBD2 (5 bases). Sequencing input: PBMCs. The source is a woman in her forties or fifties in good health and CMV-seronegative. CDR3: CASSLSGSSYEQYV. The CDR3 DNA is TGTGCCAGCAGCTTATCGGGGAGCTCCTACGAGCAGTACGTC.